The rows below give T cell receptor beta chains drawn from one sample of a study of human T cells and chemical hapten exposure. TCRdb reprocessed the RACE reads with MiXCR, giving one entry per CDR3 protein. The table shows under 200,000 distinct CDR3 sequences, with around 15% occurring only once. The sample consisted of whole blood, taken in connection with sensitization to the hapten diphenylcyclopropenone (DPC). The receptor set was obtained from a woman under 40 with alopecia areata. Some clones in this sample may be carry-over from other donors' samples. Both conserved end residues are part of each CDR3. The D gene is left open where the match is weak. Size is omitted from some rows. Given values are once, few, many or a class for expanded clones.

CDR3,DNA,V,J,size,length,D
CASTPGETQYF,TGTGCCAGCACCCCAGGGGAGACCCAGTACTTC,TRBV2,TRBJ2-5,.,11,.
CASSYRQATGELFF,TGTGCCAGCAGCTACCGACAGGCCACCGGGGAGCTGTTTTTT,TRBV7-2,TRBJ2-2,few,14,.
CASSPDNSYEQYF,TGTGCCAGCAGTCCCGACAACTCCTACGAGCAGTACTTC,TRBV27,TRBJ2-7,.,13,.
CASSAPTETDTQYF,TGTGCCAGCTCAGCCCCCACAGAGACAGATACGCAGTATTTT,TRBV18,TRBJ2-3,many,14,.
CASSQDRRLPLHF,TGTGCCAGCAGCCAAGATCGCAGGTTACCCCTCCACTTT,TRBV3-1,TRBJ1-6,few,13,.
CASSLPIIPTGWKKTQYF,TGTGCCAGCAGCTTACCAATTATCCCGACAGGGTGGAAGAAGACCCAGTACTTC,TRBV7-7,TRBJ2-5,many,18,TRBD1
CASSSPGGSSYNSPLHF,TGTGCCAGCAGCTCTCCAGGGGGAAGCTCCTATAATTCACCCCTCCACTTT,TRBV5-5,TRBJ1-6,few,17,TRBD1
CSAPGTEYQETQYF,TGCAGCGCCCCCGGGACGGAGTACCAAGAGACCCAGTACTTC,TRBV29-1,TRBJ2-5,many,14,.
CSARVLAVGTDTQYF,TGCAGTGCTAGGGTCCTAGCGGTCGGGACAGATACGCAGTATTTT,TRBV20-1,TRBJ2-3,few,15,TRBD2
CASSSDGKGQPQHF,TGTGCCAGCAGCTCTGACGGGAAGGGTCAGCCCCAGCATTTT,TRBV2,TRBJ1-5,few,14,.
CASSPSARGRTYEQYF,TGTGCCAGCAGCCCCAGCGCCCGGGGACGGACCTACGAGCAGTACTTC,TRBV3-1,TRBJ2-7,few,16,.
CASSLSANQPQHF,TGTGCCAGCAGCTTATCCGCCAATCAGCCCCAGCATTTT,TRBV7-2,TRBJ1-5,many,13,.
CASSDGLAGYYEQYF,TGTGCCAGTTCAGACGGACTAGCGGGGTACTACGAGCAGTACTTC,TRBV7-2,TRBJ2-7,few,15,TRBD2
CASSLGTGGGNTQYF,TGTGCCAGCAGTTTAGGGACAGGGGGAGGTAATACGCAGTATTTT,TRBV12-3/TRBV12-4,TRBJ2-3,.,15,TRBD1
CASSYSGSREQYF,TGTGCCAGCAGTTACTCAGGGTCTCGGGAGCAGTACTTC,TRBV6-5,TRBJ2-7,few,13,.
CASSPLGLREAFF,TGTGCCAGCTCACCGTTGGGACTCAGAGAAGCTTTCTTT,TRBV18,TRBJ1-1,many,13,.
CASSQAGDTEAFF,TGCGCCAGCAGCCAAGCAGGGGACACTGAAGCTTTCTTT,TRBV4-3,TRBJ1-1,.,13,.
CASSLAPGLAVMNTGELFF,TGTGCCAGCAGCTTGGCCCCCGGACTAGCGGTAATGAACACCGGGGAGCTGTTTTTT,TRBV5-5,TRBJ2-2,.,19,TRBD2
CASSQLVGSTNEKLFF,TGTGCCAGCAGCCAACTAGTCGGGTCAACTAATGAAAAACTGTTTTTT,TRBV4-2,TRBJ1-4,.,16,.
CASSFGTSGTGELFF,TGTGCCAGCAGCTTTGGGACTAGCGGCACCGGGGAGCTGTTTTTT,TRBV7-2,TRBJ2-2,.,15,TRBD2
CASTPGGLTEAFF,TGTGCCAGCACCCCGGGGGGCCTTACTGAAGCTTTCTTT,TRBV25-1,TRBJ1-1,.,13,.
CAWSVVLGNYGYTF,TGTGCCTGGAGTGTGGTTCTGGGCAACTATGGCTACACCTTC,TRBV30,TRBJ1-2,.,14,.
CAWSVGLFQYF,TGTGCCTGGAGTGTAGGTCTCTTCCAGTATTTT,TRBV30,TRBJ2-3,.,11,.
CASSLERETDTQYF,TGTGCCAGCAGCTTGGAGCGGGAGACAGATACGCAGTATTTT,TRBV7-9,TRBJ2-3,.,14,TRBD2
CASSPRTATQETQYF,TGTGCCAGCTCACCGAGGACAGCGACGCAAGAGACCCAGTACTTC,TRBV18,TRBJ2-5,.,15,.
CSAPLNTEAFF,TGCAGTGCTCCACTGAACACTGAAGCTTTCTTT,TRBV20-1,TRBJ1-1,many,11,.
CASSFPLGQETQYF,TGTGCCAGCAGCTTTCCACTAGGTCAGGAGACCCAGTACTTC,TRBV11-2,TRBJ2-5,.,14,.
CASSLAGTEALAFF,TGTGCCAGCAGCTTAGCGGGAACAGAGGCCTTAGCTTTCTTT,TRBV7-2,TRBJ1-1,.,14,.
CASSLAPRSSYNEQFF,TGCGCCAGCAGCTTGGCCCCACGCAGCTCCTACAATGAGCAGTTCTTC,TRBV5-1,TRBJ2-1,.,16,.
CASTQGGGGYEQYF,TGTGCCAGCACTCAAGGGGGAGGCGGCTACGAGCAGTACTTC,TRBV28,TRBJ2-7,few,14,.
CASSHGQGATEAFF,TGCGCCAGCAGCCACGGACAGGGGGCAACTGAAGCTTTCTTT,TRBV4-3,TRBJ1-1,.,14,TRBD1
CASSPSWGSNSPLHF,TGTGCCAGCAGCCCCTCGTGGGGTTCTAATTCACCCCTCCACTTT,TRBV7-2,TRBJ1-6,.,15,.
CASSPSHAQAFF,TGTGCCAGCAGCCCGAGCCACGCCCAAGCTTTCTTT,TRBV13,TRBJ1-1,many,12,.
CASSVSGGGTGELFF,TGCGCCAGCAGCGTTAGCGGGGGGGGCACCGGGGAGCTGTTTTTT,TRBV4-1,TRBJ2-2,many,15,TRBD2
CASSIDGGSTGELFF,TGTGCCAGTAGTATAGATGGTGGTAGTACTGGGGAGCTGTTTTTT,TRBV19,TRBJ2-2,.,15,.
CASSHSLGQGAPYEQYF,TGCGCCAGCAGCCATAGCCTGGGGCAGGGGGCCCCCTACGAGCAGTACTTC,TRBV4-3,TRBJ2-7,.,17,TRBD1
CASSLGSPQETQYF,TGTGCCAGCAGCTTGGGGTCCCCCCAAGAGACCCAGTACTTC,TRBV7-2,TRBJ2-5,few,14,.
CASSFYRVDTEAFF,TGTGCCAGCAGCTTTTATAGGGTAGACACTGAAGCTTTCTTT,TRBV7-9,TRBJ1-1,many,14,.
CSASGTIRGEQYF,TGCAGTGCTAGCGGGACTATCCGGGGTGAGCAGTACTTC,TRBV20-1,TRBJ2-7,few,13,TRBD2
CASSEPGLAWPDTQYF,TGCGCCAGCAGTGAGCCGGGACTAGCGTGGCCAGATACGCAGTATTTT,TRBV10-2,TRBJ2-3,many,16,TRBD2
CASSRWTSGRQETQYF,TGTGCCAGCAGCCGATGGACTAGCGGGAGGCAAGAGACCCAGTACTTC,TRBV7-2,TRBJ2-5,few,16,TRBD2
CASSPSWGAEAFF,TGTGCCAGCTCACCATCCTGGGGCGCTGAAGCTTTCTTT,TRBV18,TRBJ1-1,.,13,.
CASGETGHYEQYF,TGTGCCAGCGGGGAAACGGGGCACTACGAGCAGTACTTC,TRBV28,TRBJ2-7,.,13,.
CSGRQGDSNQPQHF,TGCAGTGGCCGACAGGGGGATAGCAATCAGCCCCAGCATTTT,TRBV20-1,TRBJ1-5,few,14,TRBD1
CASGTSGSYEQYF,TGTGCCAGCGGGACTAGCGGGAGTTACGAGCAGTACTTC,TRBV3-1,TRBJ2-7,.,13,TRBD2
CSVQGPHEQYF,TGCAGCGTCCAGGGTCCCCACGAGCAGTACTTC,TRBV29-1,TRBJ2-7,.,11,.
CASNKLSTDTQYF,TGTGCCAGCAACAAGCTGAGCACAGATACGCAGTATTTT,TRBV28,TRBJ2-3,.,13,.
CAISEGQGGGSPLHF,TGTGCCATCAGTGAGGGACAGGGTGGGGGTTCACCCCTCCACTTT,TRBV10-3,TRBJ1-6,few,15,TRBD1
CATSRAGQYYEQYF,TGTGCCACCAGCAGAGCGGGACAGTACTACGAGCAGTACTTC,TRBV15,TRBJ2-7,.,14,TRBD1
CASSPKNPGQGNTGELFF,TGTGCCAGCAGCCCGAAAAACCCGGGACAGGGGAACACCGGGGAGCTGTTTTTT,TRBV11-1,TRBJ2-2,few,18,TRBD1
CASSLNGLDGELFF,TGCGCCAGCAGCCTAAATGGACTAGACGGGGAGCTGTTTTTT,TRBV5-1,TRBJ2-2,.,14,TRBD2
CASSPPLLRDTQYF,TGTGCCAGCAGCCCCCCACTCCTTAGGGATACGCAGTATTTT,TRBV28,TRBJ2-3,few,14,.
CRIAGGPKRDTQYF,TGCAGAATAGCGGGAGGGCCAAAAAGGGATACGCAGTATTTT,TRBV20-1,TRBJ2-3,few,14,TRBD2
CASSREGVRGEQYF,TGTGCCAGCAGCCGGGAAGGGGTACGTGGTGAGCAGTACTTC,TRBV3-1,TRBJ2-7,few,14,.